This entry describes one TCR beta chain. Its specificity is unknown. 60 Vbeta and 13 Jbeta primers were used in PCR. This table comes from immunoSEQ multiplex PCR, and its TCRdb copy is limited to in-frame clones, with some not included. The data hold some 200,000 clones, with around three quarters observed a single time. This sample stems from a study of cytomegalovirus exposure and HLA in healthy donors. Findings and caveats of the study: Most subjects had HLA-A and HLA-B alleles reportedly predicted accurately by TCR beta sequences.

This CDR3 is built from 14 residues. J was trimmed by 6 bases and V by 0 bases; bases with no gene match: 2. The germline V gene has CDR1 SGHNT and CDR2 YYREEE (reference sequence). Healthy bone marrow donors made up the donor group. The source material was PBMCs. The sequence derives from a boy between 10 and 17 years old in good health and CMV-seronegative. This chain connects TRBV5-4 to TRBJ2-1, with 8 bases that match TRBD1. In nucleotides, the CDR3 is TGTGCCAGCAGCTTGGTGGACAGGGCCAATGAGCAGTTCTTC. It specifies CASSLVDRANEQFF.